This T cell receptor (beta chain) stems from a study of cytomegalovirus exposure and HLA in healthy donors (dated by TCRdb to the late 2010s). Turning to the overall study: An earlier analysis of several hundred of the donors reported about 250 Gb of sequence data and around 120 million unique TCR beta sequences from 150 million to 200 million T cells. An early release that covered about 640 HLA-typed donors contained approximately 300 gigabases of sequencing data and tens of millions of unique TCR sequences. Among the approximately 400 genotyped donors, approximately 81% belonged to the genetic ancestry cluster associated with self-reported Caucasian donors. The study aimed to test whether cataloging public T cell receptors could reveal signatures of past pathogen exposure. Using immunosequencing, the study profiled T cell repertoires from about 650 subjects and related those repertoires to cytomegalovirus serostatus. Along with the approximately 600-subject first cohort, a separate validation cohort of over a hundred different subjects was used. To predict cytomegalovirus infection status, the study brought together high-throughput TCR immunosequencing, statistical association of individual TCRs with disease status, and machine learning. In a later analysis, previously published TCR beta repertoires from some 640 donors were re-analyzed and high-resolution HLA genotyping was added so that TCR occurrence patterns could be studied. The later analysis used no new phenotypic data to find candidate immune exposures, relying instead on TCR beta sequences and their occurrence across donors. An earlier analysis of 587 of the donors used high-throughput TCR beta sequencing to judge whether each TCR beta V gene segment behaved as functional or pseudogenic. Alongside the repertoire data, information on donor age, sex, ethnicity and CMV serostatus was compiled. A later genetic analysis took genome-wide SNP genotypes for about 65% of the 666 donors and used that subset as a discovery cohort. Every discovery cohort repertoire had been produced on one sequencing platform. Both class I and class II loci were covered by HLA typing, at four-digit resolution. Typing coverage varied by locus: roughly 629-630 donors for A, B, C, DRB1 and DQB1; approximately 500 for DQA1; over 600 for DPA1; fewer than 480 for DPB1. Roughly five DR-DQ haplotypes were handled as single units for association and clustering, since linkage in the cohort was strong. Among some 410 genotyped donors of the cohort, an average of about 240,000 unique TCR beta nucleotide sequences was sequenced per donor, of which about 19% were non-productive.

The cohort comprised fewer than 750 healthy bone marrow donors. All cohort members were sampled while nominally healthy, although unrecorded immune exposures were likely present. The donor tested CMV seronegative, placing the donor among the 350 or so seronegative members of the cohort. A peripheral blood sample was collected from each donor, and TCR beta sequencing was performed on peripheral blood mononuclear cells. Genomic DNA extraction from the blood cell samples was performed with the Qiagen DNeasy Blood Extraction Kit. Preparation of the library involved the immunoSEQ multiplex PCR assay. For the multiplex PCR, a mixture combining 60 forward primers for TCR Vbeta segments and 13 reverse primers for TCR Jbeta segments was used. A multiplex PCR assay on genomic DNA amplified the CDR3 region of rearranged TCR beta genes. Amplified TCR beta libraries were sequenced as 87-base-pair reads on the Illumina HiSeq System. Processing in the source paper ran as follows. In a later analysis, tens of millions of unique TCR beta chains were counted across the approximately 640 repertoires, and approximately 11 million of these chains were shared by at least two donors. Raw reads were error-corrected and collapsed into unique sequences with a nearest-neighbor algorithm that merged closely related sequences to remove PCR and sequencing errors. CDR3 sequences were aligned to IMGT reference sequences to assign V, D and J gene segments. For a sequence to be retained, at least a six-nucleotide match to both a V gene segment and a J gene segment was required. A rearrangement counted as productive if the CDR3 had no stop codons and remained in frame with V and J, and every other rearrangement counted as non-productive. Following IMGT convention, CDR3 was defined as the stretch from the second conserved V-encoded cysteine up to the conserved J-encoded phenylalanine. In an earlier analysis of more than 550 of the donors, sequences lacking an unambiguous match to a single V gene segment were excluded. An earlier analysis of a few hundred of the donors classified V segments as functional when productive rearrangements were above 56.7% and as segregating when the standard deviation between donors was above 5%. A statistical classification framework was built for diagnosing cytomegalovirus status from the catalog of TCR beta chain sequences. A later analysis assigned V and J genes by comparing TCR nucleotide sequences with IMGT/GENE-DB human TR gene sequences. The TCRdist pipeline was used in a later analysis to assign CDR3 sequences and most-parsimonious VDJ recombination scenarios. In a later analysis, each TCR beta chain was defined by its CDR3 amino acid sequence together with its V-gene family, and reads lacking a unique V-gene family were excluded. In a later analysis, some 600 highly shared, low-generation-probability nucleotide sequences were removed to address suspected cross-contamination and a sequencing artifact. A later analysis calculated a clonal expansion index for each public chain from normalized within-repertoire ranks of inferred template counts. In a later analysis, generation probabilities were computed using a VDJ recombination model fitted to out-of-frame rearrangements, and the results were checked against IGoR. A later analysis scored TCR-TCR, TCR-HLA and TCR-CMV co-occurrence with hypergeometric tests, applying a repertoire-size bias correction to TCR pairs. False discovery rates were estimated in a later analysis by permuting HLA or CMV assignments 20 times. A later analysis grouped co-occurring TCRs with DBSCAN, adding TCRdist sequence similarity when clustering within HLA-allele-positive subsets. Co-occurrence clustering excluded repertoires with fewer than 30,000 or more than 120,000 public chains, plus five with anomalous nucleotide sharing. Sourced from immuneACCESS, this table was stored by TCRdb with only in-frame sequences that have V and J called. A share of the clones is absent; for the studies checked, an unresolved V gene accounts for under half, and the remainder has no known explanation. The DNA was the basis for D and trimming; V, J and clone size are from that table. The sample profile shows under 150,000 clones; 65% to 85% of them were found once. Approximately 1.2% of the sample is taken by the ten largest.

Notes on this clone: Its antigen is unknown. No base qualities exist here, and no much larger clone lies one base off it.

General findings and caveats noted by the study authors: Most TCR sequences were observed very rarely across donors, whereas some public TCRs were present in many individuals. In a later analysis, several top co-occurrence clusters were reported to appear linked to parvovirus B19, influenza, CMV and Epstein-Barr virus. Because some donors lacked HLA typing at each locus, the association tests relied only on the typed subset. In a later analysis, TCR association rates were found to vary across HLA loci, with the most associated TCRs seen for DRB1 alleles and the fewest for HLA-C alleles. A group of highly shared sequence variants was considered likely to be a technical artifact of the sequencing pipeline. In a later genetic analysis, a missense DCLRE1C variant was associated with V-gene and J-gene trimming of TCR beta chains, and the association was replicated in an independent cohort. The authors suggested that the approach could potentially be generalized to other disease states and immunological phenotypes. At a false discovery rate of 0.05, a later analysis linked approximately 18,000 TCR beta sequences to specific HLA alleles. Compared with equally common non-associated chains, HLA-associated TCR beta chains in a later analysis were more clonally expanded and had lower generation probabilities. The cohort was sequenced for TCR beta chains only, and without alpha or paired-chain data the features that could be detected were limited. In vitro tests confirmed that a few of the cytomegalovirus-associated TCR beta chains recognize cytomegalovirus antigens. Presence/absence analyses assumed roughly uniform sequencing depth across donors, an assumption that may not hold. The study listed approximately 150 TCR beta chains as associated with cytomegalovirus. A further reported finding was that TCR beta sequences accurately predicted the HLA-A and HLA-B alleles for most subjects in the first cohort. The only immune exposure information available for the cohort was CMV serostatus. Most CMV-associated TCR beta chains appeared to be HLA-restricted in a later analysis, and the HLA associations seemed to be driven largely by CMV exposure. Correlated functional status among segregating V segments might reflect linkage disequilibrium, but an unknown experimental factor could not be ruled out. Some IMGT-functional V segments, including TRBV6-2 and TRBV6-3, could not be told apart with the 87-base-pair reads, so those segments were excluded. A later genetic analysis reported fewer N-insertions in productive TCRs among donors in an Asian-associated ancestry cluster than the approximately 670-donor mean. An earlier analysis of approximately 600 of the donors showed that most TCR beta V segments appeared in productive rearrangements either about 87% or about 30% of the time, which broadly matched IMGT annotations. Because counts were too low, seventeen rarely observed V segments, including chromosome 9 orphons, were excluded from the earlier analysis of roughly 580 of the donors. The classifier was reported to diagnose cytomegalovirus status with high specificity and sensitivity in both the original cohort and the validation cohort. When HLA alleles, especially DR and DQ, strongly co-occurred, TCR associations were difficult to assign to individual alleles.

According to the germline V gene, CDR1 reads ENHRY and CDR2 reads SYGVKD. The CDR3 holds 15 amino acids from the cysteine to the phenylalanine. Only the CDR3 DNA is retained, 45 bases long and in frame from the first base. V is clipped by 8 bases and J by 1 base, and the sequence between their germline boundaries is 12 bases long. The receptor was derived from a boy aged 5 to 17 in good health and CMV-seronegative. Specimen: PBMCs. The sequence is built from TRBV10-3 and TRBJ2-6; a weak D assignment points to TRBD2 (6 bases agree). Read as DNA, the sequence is TGTGCCATCCTACAGGAGGGGTCTGGGGCCAACGTCCTGACTTTC. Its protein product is CAILQEGSGANVLTF.